What follows are 28 T cell receptor beta chains derived from one specimen sequenced in a study of monozygotic twins with inflammatory bowel disease. Using the 5' RACE reads, TCRdb records one entry per CDR3 protein without DNA. This sample's table reports 190,000 or so distinct CDR3 sequences. The sequenced sample was blood. All receptors come from a human donor with ulcerative colitis or Crohn's disease, or a healthy co-twin of an affected twin (not recorded which).

The chain has TRBV5-1 and TRBJ1-4. The CDR3 is 16 amino acids. The germline V gene encodes CDR1 SGHRS and CDR2 YFSETQ. The CDR3 is CASSFSAARTNEKLFF.

The chain joins TRBV5-1 to TRBJ2-5; TCRdb reports TRBD1, a call that lacks DNA to check it against. Germline V gene data show CDR1 as SGHRS and CDR2 as YFSETQ. The CDR3 contains 15 residues. The CDR3 here is CASSFRGTNQETQYF.

V gene TRBV11-2 combines with J gene TRBJ2-3; absent DNA, TCRdb's TRBD1 call cannot be checked. The CDR3 extends over 15 amino acids. Germline lookup yields CDR1 SGHAT and CDR2 FQNNGV. CDR3 sequence: CASKLIGGFTDTQYF. The complete variable domain, with remaining parts taken from reference TRBV11-2 and TRBJ2-3, reads EAGVAQSPRYKIIEKRQSVAFWCNPISGHATLYWYQQILGQGPKLLIQFQNNGVVDDSQLPKDRFSAERLKGVDSTLKIQPAKLEDSAVYLCASKLIGGFTDTQYFGPGTRLTVL.

CDR3 residues: CASSHSTSGGALLLF. The chain combines TRBV3-1 with TRBJ2-1; TCRdb selects TRBD2, and the lack of DNA leaves this call unchecked. Germline CDR1 and CDR2: LGHDT and YNNKEL (reference sequence). CDR3 length: 15 residues.

The chain combines TRBV12-3 or TRBV12-4 with TRBJ2-5; TCRdb's D call, TRBD2, is unchecked because there is no DNA. This CDR3 is 15 amino acids long. CDR3 amino acids: CASSSTGGVEETQYF.

The chain combines TRBV20-1 with TRBJ2-1; TCRdb selects TRBD2, and the lack of DNA leaves this call unchecked. CDR1 and CDR2 (germline): DFQATT, SNEGSKA (reference sequence). The CDR3 spans 17 residues. The chain's CDR3 is CSARVYRTSGVNNEQFF.

The chain couples TRBV9 to TRBJ1-1; TCRdb calls TRBD1, which cannot be checked without DNA. Germline CDR1 reads SGDLS; CDR2 reads YYNGEE. This CDR3 has 17 residues. CDR3 region: CASSVDRQLAMNTEAFF.

This chain connects TRBV9 to TRBJ1-1. CDR1 SGDLS and CDR2 YYNGEE come from the germline V gene. The CDR3 length is 13 residues. This CDR3 reads CASTDLRNTEAFF.

This chain joins TRBV6-1 and TRBJ2-1. From germline, CDR1 is MNHNS and CDR2 SASEGT. The CDR3 runs to 11 residues. The CDR3 spells CASSPVNEQFF.

V gene TRBV5-4 combines with J gene TRBJ1-1. The CDR3 has 15 amino acids. Germline V gene data show CDR1 as SGHNT and CDR2 as YYREEE (reference sequence). The CDR3 sequence is CASSSRKDYLTEAFF.

The chain joins TRBV5-1 to TRBJ1-1; TCRdb calls TRBD1, which cannot be checked without DNA. Germline CDR1 and CDR2: SGHRS and YFSETQ. The CDR3 spans 14 residues. The CDR3 is CASSSGQGYTEAFF.

V and J are TRBV5-5 and TRBJ1-2. Germline CDR1 is SGHKS and CDR2 is YYEKEE (reference sequence). The CDR3 loop spans 13 amino acids. This CDR3 is CASSSHTLYGYTF. The variable domain in full, with the rest retrieved from reference TRBV5-5 and TRBJ1-2, is DAGVTQSPTHLIKTRGQQVTLRCSPISGHKSVSWYQQVLGQGPQFIFQYYEKEERGRGNFPDRFSARQFPNYSSELNVNALLLGDSALYLCASSSHTLYGYTFGSGTRLTVV.

The chain joins TRBV6-2 or TRBV6-3 to TRBJ1-1; TCRdb picks TRBD1, but there is no DNA to check that call. CDR1 and CDR2 from the germline V gene are MNHEY and SVGEGT. The CDR3 covers 16 residues. The CDR3 sequence is CASKTLRDRGKTEAFF.

This chain links TRBV20-1 with TRBJ1-2; TCRdb indicates TRBD1, and absent DNA this call remains unverified. The CDR3 is 13 residues long. CDR1 DFQATT and CDR2 SNEGSKA come from the germline V gene (reference sequence). Here the CDR3 reads CSASRDNRSGYTF.

The rearrangement links TRBV11-3 to TRBJ1-5; absent DNA, TCRdb's TRBD1 call cannot be checked. CDR3 length: 14 residues. Germline V gene sequence: CDR1 SGHNT, CDR2 YENEEA. Here the CDR3 reads CASIPRGREQPQHF.

V usage is TRBV7-2 and J usage is TRBJ1-2; TCRdb selects TRBD1, and the lack of DNA leaves this call unchecked. CDR3 length: 12 amino acids. Germline CDR1 SGHTA, CDR2 FQGNSA. This CDR3 is CASSFYRDGYTF.

The gene calls are TRBV11-2 and TRBJ2-1; TCRdb proposes TRBD1, but this gene call is untestable without DNA. The CDR3 length is 15 residues. Germline assignment: CDR1 SGHAT and CDR2 FQNNGV. CDR3 in amino acids: CASSSNRLFSDEQFF.

The chain couples TRBV20-1 to TRBJ2-7; there is no DNA to check the TCRdb D call of TRBD2. The CDR3 contains 13 residues. Germline CDR1 reads DFQATT; CDR2 reads SNEGSKA (reference sequence). CDR3: CSAMAGTSGLKYF.

J is TRBJ1-1 and V is TRBV29-1; TCRdb's D call of TRBD1 is untestable without DNA. This CDR3 contains 14 residues. Germline V lookup: CDR1 SQVTM, CDR2 ANQGSEA. The CDR3 here is CSALQGALSTEAFF. Based on the CDR3 plus reference TRBV29-1 and TRBJ1-1, the full variable domain is SAVISQKPSRDICQRGTSLTIQCQVDSQVTMMFWYRQQPGQSLTLIATANQGSEATYESGFVIDKFPISRPNLTFSTLTVSNMSPEDSSIYLCSALQGALSTEAFFGQGTRLTVV.

J is TRBJ1-3 and V is TRBV20-1; TCRdb reports TRBD1, a call that lacks DNA to check it against. Germline CDR1 DFQATT, CDR2 SNEGSKA (reference sequence). The CDR3 consists of 13 residues. This chain's CDR3 is CSATGTDGNTIYF.

The rearrangement links TRBV12-3 or TRBV12-4 to TRBJ1-4. The CDR3 sequence is 12 residues long. The CDR3 protein is CASGRVNEKLFF.

The V gene is TRBV12-3 or TRBV12-4, the J gene TRBJ1-2. The CDR3 is made up of 12 amino acids. CDR3 sequence reads: CASSLGPGGYTF.

The rearrangement joins TRBV29-1 to TRBJ1-1; TCRdb's D call, TRBD1, is unchecked because there is no DNA. CDR3 length: 16 amino acids. Germline lookup yields CDR1 SQVTM and CDR2 ANQGSEA. The CDR3 is CSAAVRRGQFLAEAFF.

The chain carries TRBV7-9 and TRBJ2-5; the D call of TRBD2 rests on TCRdb alone, since no DNA is present to check it. The CDR3 length is 14 residues. CDR1 and CDR2 from the germline V gene are SEHNR and FQNEAQ (reference sequence). CDR3 sequence reads: CASRTSGEQETQYF.

V and J are TRBV5-1 and TRBJ2-2; TCRdb lists TRBD1, though no DNA is available to test this call. The germline V gene has CDR1 SGHRS and CDR2 YFSETQ. This CDR3 has 16 amino acids. The CDR3 here is CASSFVTGANTGELFF.

The V call is TRBV25-1, the J call TRBJ2-1; no DNA is available, so the TRBD1 call from TCRdb remains unchecked. Germline lookup yields CDR1 MGHDK and CDR2 SYGVNS. CDR3 length: 15 amino acids. CDR3 in amino acids: CASSEYPGGYNEQFF.

CDR3 region: CASSLGGQSYGYTF. The chain carries TRBV7-2 and TRBJ1-2; as DNA is missing, the TRBD1 call by TCRdb cannot be tested. This CDR3 is built from 14 residues. From germline, CDR1 is SGHTA and CDR2 FQGNSA.

The chain is built from TRBV5-5 and TRBJ2-2; the TCRdb call, TRBD1, lacks DNA for checking. The CDR3 contains 13 residues. Per the germline V gene, CDR1 is SGHKS and CDR2 is YYEKEE (reference sequence). The CDR3 sequence: CASSSGQAGELFF.